This is a list of T cell receptor beta chains from one sample in a study of cytomegalovirus exposure and HLA in healthy donors. The repertoire was sequenced with immunoSEQ multiplex PCR; TCRdb's copy has only in-frame clones and lacks some. Here the sample spans fewer than 250,000 clones, 70% to 80% being singletons. The sequenced sample was PBMCs. These TCRs come from a girl aged 2-10 years in good health and CMV-seronegative. CDR3s include the opening cysteine and the closing phenylalanine or tryptophan. D genes are given only for firm matches. The size field is filled for only some rows; it gives once, few, many or a size class.

TRBV9,.,TRBJ1-1,.,TGTGCCAGCAGCCACCCCTTAGCCAAGCAGGAAGCTTTCTTT,CASSHPLAKQEAFF
TRBV9,.,TRBJ2-5,.,TGTGCCAGCAGCGTAGACGGCCTAGGTGGAGAGACCCAGTACTTC,CASSVDGLGGETQYF
TRBV5-6,TRBD1,TRBJ1-1,.,TGTGCCAGCAGCGTACGACAGGGGATGAACACTGAAGCTTTCTTT,CASSVRQGMNTEAFF
TRBV29-1,.,TRBJ1-1,.,TGCAGCGTTGGCGTTTCGAACACTGAAGCTTTCTTT,CSVGVSNTEAFF
TRBV2,.,TRBJ2-7,.,TGTGCCAGCAGTTTTAGATCCTACGAGCAGTACTTC,CASSFRSYEQYF
TRBV27,.,TRBJ1-4,once,TGTGCCAGCAGTTTATGGGGCAATCTAAATGAAAAACTGTTTTTT,CASSLWGNLNEKLFF
TRBV7-9,TRBD2,TRBJ2-7,.,TGTGCCAGCAGCCCGGGACTAGGAGTCTACGAGCAGTACTTC,CASSPGLGVYEQYF
TRBV19,TRBD1,TRBJ1-2,.,TGTGCCAGTAGTATCCCAGGGGGCTTCAGTCGTGGCTACACCTTC,CASSIPGGFSRGYTF
TRBV6-6,TRBD1,TRBJ1-1,few,TGTGCCAGCGCAGACCCTCAGGGACAGATGAACACTGAAGCTTTCTTT,CASADPQGQMNTEAFF
TRBV6-5,TRBD2,TRBJ2-3,.,TGTGCCAGCTCGGGACTAAACACAGATACGCAGTATTTT,CASSGLNTDTQYF
TRBV6-1,.,TRBJ2-7,.,TGTGCCAGCAGTGGATCTATTGGGCCCCGGGAGCAGTACTTC,CASSGSIGPREQYF
TRBV30,TRBD2,TRBJ2-7,.,TGTGCCTGGAGTGTTGGACTAGCGGGATACGAGCAGTACTTC,CAWSVGLAGYEQYF
TRBV2,TRBD1,TRBJ2-7,.,TGTGCCAGCAGTGAATTGGGCAGACAGGGAAGATACTACGAGCAGTACTTC,CASSELGRQGRYYEQYF
TRBV19,.,TRBJ2-1,.,TGTGCCAGTACCCCTGGGGGGTACTCCTACAATGAGCAGTTCTTC,CASTPGGYSYNEQFF
TRBV18,.,TRBJ2-6,.,TGTGCCAGCTCACCACGGCCAGGACAGAGGCGCGGGGCCAACGTCCTGACTTTC,CASSPRPGQRRGANVLTF
TRBV10-3,TRBD1,TRBJ1-2,.,TGTGCCATCAGTGATGGGACAGGTATTAACTATGGCTACACCTTC,CAISDGTGINYGYTF
TRBV6-5,.,TRBJ1-4,.,TGTGCCAGCAGTTCCCTGGGGGGGTATAATGAAAAACTGTTTTTT,CASSSLGGYNEKLFF
TRBV19,TRBD2,TRBJ2-4,.,TGTGCCAGTAGTGCCCCTAGCGGGAGCACCAAAAACATTCAGTACTTC,CASSAPSGSTKNIQYF
TRBV7-9,.,TRBJ1-3,.,TGTGCCAGCAGCGCACTAACGGGTTCTGGAAACACCATATATTTT,CASSALTGSGNTIYF